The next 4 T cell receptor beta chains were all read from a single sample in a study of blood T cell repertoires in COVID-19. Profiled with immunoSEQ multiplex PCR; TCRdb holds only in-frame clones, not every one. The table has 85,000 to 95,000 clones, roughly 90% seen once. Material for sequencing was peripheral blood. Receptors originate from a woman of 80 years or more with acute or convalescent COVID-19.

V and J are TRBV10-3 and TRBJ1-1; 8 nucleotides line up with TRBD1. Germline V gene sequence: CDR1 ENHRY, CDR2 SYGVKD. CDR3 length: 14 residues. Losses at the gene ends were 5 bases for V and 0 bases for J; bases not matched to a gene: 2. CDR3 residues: CAISLQGVNTEAFF. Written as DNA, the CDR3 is TGTGCCATCAGTTTACAGGGGGTGAACACTGAAGCTTTCTTT.

CDR3 nucleotide sequence: TGTGCCAGCAGCTCTAATTCAGCGGGGATAACCTACGAGCAGTACTTC. Its protein is CASSSNSAGITYEQYF. The chain carries TRBV11-1 and TRBJ2-7; 7 nucleotides align to TRBD2. The CDR3 extends over 16 amino acids. The V gene end was trimmed by 4 bases and the J gene end by 2 bases; junction bases not matched to a gene: 11. Germline V lookup: CDR1 SGHAT, CDR2 FQDESV (reference sequence). Based on the CDR3 plus reference TRBV11-1 and TRBJ2-7, the full variable domain is EAEVAQSPRYKITEKSQAVAFWCDPISGHATLYWYRQILGQGPELLVQFQDESVVDDSQLPKDRFSAERLKGVDSTLKIQPAELGDSAMYLCASSSNSAGITYEQYFGPGTRLTVT.

The CDR3 spells CASSLDSLSGNTIYF. CDR3 nucleotides: TGTGCCAGCAGCCTCGATTCACTCTCTGGAAACACCATATATTTT. V usage is TRBV5-6 and J usage is TRBJ1-3; no clear D gene. The length of the CDR3 is 15 residues. V gave up 4 bases and J gave up 0 bases, with 11 bases separating them. CDR1 and CDR2 (germline): SGHDT, YYEEEE.

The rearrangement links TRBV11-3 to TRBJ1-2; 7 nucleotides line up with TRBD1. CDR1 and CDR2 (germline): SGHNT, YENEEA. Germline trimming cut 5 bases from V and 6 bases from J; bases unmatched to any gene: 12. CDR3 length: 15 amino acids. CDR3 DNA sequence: TGTGCCAGCAGCCATTTCACAGGGGAACTAGATGGCTACACCTTC. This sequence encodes CASSHFTGELDGYTF.